This TCR beta chain was identified in a study of blood T cell repertoires in COVID-19. Study-wide background: Researchers got acute and convalescent COVID-19 samples from the United States, Italy and Spain. From T cells, B-cell-depleted T cells, or PBMCs came the material, which was cDNA or gDNA.

Between the trimmed V and J ends, which lost 2 bases and 7 bases, there was a span of 9 bases. There are 13 residues in the CDR3. Germline CDR1 SGHRS, CDR2 YFSETQ. Here immunoSEQ multiplex PCR was the method, and the copy in TCRdb shows in-frame clones only, minus some. Among 25,000 or so clones listed, 90% to 95% were seen once. This clonotype originated in a human donor with active COVID-19. The donor label of this sample is uncertain. The genes are TRBV5-1 and TRBJ2-2; the D gene is possibly TRBD2 (6 bases). The specimen was peripheral blood. The CDR3 coding sequence is TGCGCCAGCAGCTTCGGACTAATCGGGGAGCTGTTTTTT. This translates into CASSFGLIGELFF.